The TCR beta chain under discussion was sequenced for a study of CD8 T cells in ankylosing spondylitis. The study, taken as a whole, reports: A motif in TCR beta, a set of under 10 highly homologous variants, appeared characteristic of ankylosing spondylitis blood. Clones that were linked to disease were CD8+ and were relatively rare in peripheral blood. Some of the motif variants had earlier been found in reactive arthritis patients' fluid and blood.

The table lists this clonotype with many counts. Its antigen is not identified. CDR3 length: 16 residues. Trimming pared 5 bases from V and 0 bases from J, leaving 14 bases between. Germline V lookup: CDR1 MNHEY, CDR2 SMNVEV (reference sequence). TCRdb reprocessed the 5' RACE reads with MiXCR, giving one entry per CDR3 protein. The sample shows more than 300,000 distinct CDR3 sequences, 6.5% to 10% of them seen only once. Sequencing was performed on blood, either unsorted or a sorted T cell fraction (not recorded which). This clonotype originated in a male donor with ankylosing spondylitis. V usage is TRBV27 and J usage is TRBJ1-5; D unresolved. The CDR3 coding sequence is TGTGCCAGCAGTCCCCGGGCCGCCTATAGCAATCAGCCCCAGCATTTT. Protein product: CASSPRAAYSNQPQHF.